The clone carrying this TCR beta chain has only one observation. Its antigen is unknown. The data are from a study of T cell responses to AZD1222 COVID-19 vaccine. Between the trimmed V and J ends, which lost 7 bases and 0 bases, there was a span of 9 bases. CDR1 and CDR2 (germline): GTSNPN, SVGIG (reference sequence). The CDR3 runs to 12 residues. TCRdb's copy holds only in-frame clones and misses some; the assay was immunoSEQ multiplex PCR. The sample includes under 200,000 clones, 92% of them seen just once. Both about-4-week and about-12-week second-dose recipients were combined. Overall study results and limits: Clonal diversity was possibly underestimated, and the donors were mostly white British, with more females.

The sequence was obtained from an adult who received the AZD1222 COVID-19 vaccine. Sequences were derived from peripheral blood, sampled 28 days after the second AZD1222 dose. The gene calls are TRBV30 and TRBJ1-2; D possibly corresponds to TRBD1 (6 bases). CDR3 nucleotide sequence: TGTGCCTTGACAGGAGCTAACTATGGCTACACCTTC. Translated: CALTGANYGYTF.